Sequencing of this T cell receptor (beta chain) was carried out in a study of identical twins (dated by TCRdb to the mid-2010s). Study-wide context: The study deep-sequenced TCR alpha and beta repertoires from monozygotic twins, unrelated adults of various ages and cord blood to test whether fetal clonotypes persist. Replicate twin experiments were performed at different times using different library preparation protocols to rule out contamination. Overall results and qualifications from the work: Conclusions relied on cross-sectional statistical analysis, since the same donors could not be followed over many years. Out-of-frame TCR alpha sharing in monozygotic twins was systematically underestimated by recombination models, whereas sharing between unrelated individuals was in agreement with the recombination models. Excess twin sharing in beta out-of-frame sequences was weaker because fewer shared sequences lowered the signal-to-noise ratio. Abundant cord blood beta clonotypes carried fewer insertions; young adult naive repertoires showed a weaker similar trend, while memory repertoires showed none. Zero-insertion analyses could be partly confounded by invariant T cells such as MAIT and iNKT, though diverse VJ usage argued against such confounding for most clonotypes. Compared with coincidental sharing between unrelated individuals, out-of-frame TCR alpha sequences shared between twins showed an excess of sequences with low generation probability.

For CDR1 and CDR2, the germline V gene (reference sequence) lists SGHAT and FQDESV. The CDR3 numbers 14 residues from cysteine through phenylalanine. Kept here is only the CDR3 DNA, which spans 42 bases and is read in frame from base 1. V loses 0 bases, J loses 5 bases, and the germline ends lie 7 bases apart. Libraries were made using 5' RACE. The sequencing machine was an Illumina HiSeq 2000. Template switching added a universal primer binding site, and the final cDNA carried a unique molecular identifier that allowed TCR cDNA molecules to be counted accurately. Specific primers in the conserved constant-segment region were used to synthesize first-strand cDNA for TCR alpha and beta chains. To control for contamination, each cDNA library was double barcoded with a SMART-Mk sample barcode plus Illumina barcodes. Two successive PCR steps introduced TruSeq adapter sequences along with Illumina sample barcodes. Sequencing of the TCR alpha and beta cDNA libraries was done on the Illumina HiSeq platform using custom primers. Per the original workflow: Raw reads were processed with MiGEC to extract unique molecular identifiers, and MiXCR was used to determine CDR3 positions. Recombination models were inferred per individual with the repgenHMM and IGoR tools using an EM algorithm. The tcR package in R was used for shared clonotype analysis, with sharing normalized by the product of cloneset sizes. To study raw recombination without the effects of thymic and clonal selection, out-of-frame nonproductive sequences were analyzed. TCRdb itself trimmed the public reads at Q25 with fastp, ran MiXCR and retained productive beta chains. All rows with the same CDR3 protein become a single entry with the most common DNA and genes. TCRdb's processing, not the study's, gives the V and J calls here. The sample table shows approximately 230,000 distinct CDR3 sequences, and 11% to 15% are seen once. The top ten constitute 7% to 9% of the sample.

Every donor in the study was a healthy Caucasian. Using Miltenyi CD45RO+ enrichment and human naive T-cell isolation kits, memory (CD45RO+) and naive T cells were isolated from PBMC. This clonotype was seen more than once but under ten times. The target of this receptor is not known. No qualities accompany the bases; no much larger clone lies one base away. The source material was memory (CD45RO+) T cells sorted from blood. The cell subset or site label for this specimen denotes: CD45RO+ enriched T cells. This receptor was taken from a woman aged 18-30 years in good health. The sequence links TRBV11-1 to TRBJ2-2, with the D gene too uncertain to name. The nucleotide sequence is given as TGTGCCAGCAGCTTAGCTGACGCTACCGGGGAGCTGTTTTTT. Translated, this gives CASSLADATGELFF. Supplemented by the reference TRBV11-1 and TRBJ2-2 proteins around the CDR3, the complete variable domain is EAEVAQSPRYKITEKSQAVAFWCDPISGHATLYWYRQILGQGPELLVQFQDESVVDDSQLPKDRFSAERLKGVDSTLKIQPAELGDSAMYLCASSLADATGELFFGEGSRLTVL.